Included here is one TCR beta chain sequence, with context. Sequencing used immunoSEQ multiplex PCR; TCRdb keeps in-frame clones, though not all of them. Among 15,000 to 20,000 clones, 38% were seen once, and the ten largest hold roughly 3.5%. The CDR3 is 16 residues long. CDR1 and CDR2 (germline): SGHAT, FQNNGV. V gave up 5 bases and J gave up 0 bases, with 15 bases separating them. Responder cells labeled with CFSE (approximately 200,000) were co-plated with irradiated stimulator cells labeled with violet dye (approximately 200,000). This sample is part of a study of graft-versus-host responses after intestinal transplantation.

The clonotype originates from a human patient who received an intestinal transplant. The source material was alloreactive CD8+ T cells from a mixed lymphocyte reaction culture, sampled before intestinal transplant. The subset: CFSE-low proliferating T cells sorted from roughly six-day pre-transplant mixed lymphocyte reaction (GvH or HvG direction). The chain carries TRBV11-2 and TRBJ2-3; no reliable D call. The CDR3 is CASSPLVGASTDTQYF. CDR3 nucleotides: TGTGCCAGCAGCCCCCTTGTGGGCGCTAGCACAGATACGCAGTATTTT.